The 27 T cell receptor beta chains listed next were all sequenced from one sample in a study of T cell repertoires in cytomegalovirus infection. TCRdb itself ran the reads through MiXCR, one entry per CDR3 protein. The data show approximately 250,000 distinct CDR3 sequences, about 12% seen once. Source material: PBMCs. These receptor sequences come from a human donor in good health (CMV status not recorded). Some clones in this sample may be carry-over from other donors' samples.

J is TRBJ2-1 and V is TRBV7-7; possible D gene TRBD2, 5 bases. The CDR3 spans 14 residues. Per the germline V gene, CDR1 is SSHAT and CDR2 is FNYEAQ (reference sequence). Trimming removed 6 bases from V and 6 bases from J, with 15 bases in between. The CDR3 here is CASSLSPSRNEQFF. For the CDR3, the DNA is TGTGCCAGCAGTTTAAGTCCTAGCCGCAATGAGCAGTTCTTC.

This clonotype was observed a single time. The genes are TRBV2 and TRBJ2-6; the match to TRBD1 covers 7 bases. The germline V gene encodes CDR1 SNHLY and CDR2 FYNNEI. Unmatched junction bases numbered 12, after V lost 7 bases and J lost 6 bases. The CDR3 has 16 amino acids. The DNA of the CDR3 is TGTGCCAGCATGCTCGAGGGGGCAGCTGTGGCCAACGTCCTGACTTTC. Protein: CASMLEGAAVANVLTF.

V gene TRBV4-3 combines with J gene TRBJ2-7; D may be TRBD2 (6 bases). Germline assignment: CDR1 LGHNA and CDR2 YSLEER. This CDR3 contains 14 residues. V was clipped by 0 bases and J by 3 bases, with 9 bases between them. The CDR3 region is CASSQDGGYYEQYF. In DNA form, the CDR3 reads TGCGCCAGCAGCCAAGACGGGGGATACTACGAGCAGTACTTC.

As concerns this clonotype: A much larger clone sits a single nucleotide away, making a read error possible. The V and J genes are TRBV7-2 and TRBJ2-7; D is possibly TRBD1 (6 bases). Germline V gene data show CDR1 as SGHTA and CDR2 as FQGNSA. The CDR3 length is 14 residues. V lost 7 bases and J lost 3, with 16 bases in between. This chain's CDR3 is CASIRDIMNYEQYF. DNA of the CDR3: TGTGCCAGCATCCGGGACATAATGAACTACGAGCAGTACTTC.

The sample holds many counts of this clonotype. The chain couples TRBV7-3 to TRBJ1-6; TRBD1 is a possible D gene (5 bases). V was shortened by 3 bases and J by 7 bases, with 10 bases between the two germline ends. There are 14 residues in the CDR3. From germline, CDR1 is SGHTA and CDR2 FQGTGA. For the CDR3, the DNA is TGTGCCAGCAGCTTTGGGACTGAAAATTCACCCCTCCACTTT. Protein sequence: CASSFGTENSPLHF.

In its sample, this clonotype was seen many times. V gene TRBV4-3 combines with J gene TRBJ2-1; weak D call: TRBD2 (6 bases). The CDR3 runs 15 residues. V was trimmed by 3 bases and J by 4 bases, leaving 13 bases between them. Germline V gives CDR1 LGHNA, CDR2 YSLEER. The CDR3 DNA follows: TGCGCCAGCAGCCAGTCTCCGGGACTTTACAATGAGCAGTTCTTC. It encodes CASSQSPGLYNEQFF.

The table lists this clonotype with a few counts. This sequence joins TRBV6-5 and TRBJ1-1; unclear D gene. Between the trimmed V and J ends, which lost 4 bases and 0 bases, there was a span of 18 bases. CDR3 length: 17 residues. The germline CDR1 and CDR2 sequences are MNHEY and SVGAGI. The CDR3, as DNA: TGTGCCAGCAGTTCGCGATGGACGACGGCAATGAACACTGAAGCTTTCTTT. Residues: CASSSRWTTAMNTEAFF.

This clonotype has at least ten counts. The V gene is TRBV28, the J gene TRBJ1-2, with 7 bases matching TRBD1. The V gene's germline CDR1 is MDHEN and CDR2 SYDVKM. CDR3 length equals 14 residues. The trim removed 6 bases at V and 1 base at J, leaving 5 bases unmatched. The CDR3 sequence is CASSRTGNNYGYTF. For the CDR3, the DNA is TGTGCCAGCAGCCGGACAGGCAATAACTATGGCTACACCTTC.

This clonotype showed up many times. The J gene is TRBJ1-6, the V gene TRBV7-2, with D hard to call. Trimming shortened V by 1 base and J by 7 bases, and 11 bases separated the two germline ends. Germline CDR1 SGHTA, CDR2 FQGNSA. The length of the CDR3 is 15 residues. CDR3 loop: CASSLVRVGNSPLHF. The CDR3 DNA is TGTGCCAGCAGCTTAGTGAGGGTGGGCAATTCACCCCTCCACTTT.

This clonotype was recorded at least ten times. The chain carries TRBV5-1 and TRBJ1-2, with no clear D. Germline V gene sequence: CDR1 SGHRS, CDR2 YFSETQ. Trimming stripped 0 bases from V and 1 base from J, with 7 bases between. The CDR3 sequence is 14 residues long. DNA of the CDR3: TGCGCCAGCAGCTTGGTTCAAAATAACTATGGCTACACCTTC. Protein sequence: CASSLVQNNYGYTF.

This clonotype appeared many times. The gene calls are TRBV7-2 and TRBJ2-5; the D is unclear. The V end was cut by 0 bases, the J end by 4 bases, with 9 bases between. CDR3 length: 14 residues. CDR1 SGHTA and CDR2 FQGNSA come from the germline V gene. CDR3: CASSLAGLGETQYF. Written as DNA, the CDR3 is TGTGCCAGCAGCTTAGCGGGCCTGGGAGAGACCCAGTACTTC.

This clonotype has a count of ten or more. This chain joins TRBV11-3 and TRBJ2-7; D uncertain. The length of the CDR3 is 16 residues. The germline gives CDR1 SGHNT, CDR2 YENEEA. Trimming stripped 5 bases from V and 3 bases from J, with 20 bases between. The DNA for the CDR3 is TGTGCCAGCAGCCTCCCCCCGTTGGAAGGTTGCTACGAGCAGTACTTC. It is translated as CASSLPPLEGCYEQYF.

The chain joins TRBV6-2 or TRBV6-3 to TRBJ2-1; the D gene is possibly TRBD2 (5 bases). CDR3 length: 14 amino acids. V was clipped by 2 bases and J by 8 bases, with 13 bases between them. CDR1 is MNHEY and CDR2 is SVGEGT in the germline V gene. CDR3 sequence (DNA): TGTGCCAGCAGTTACGCGGACGGGATGCATGAGCAGTTCTTC. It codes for CASSYADGMHEQFF.

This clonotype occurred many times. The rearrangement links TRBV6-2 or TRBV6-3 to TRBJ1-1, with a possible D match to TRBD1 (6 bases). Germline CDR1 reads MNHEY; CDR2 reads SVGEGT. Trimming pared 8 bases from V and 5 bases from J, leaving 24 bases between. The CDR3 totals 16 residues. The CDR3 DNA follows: TGTGCCAGCGAACCCAACCGACAGGTAAGAGGGACTGAAGCTTTCTTT. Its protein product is CASEPNRQVRGTEAFF.

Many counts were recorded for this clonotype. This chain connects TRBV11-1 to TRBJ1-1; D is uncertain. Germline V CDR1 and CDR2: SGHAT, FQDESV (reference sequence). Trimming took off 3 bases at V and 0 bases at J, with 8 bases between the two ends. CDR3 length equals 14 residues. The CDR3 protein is CASSFGILNTEAFF. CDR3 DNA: TGTGCCAGCAGCTTCGGCATCTTGAACACTGAAGCTTTCTTT.

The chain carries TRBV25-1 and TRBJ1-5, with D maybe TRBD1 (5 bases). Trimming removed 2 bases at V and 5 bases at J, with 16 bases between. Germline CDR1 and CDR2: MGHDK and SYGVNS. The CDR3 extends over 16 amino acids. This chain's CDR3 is CASSEAGRGGDQPQHF. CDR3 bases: TGTGCCAGCAGTGAAGCGGGGAGGGGCGGCGATCAGCCCCAGCATTTT.

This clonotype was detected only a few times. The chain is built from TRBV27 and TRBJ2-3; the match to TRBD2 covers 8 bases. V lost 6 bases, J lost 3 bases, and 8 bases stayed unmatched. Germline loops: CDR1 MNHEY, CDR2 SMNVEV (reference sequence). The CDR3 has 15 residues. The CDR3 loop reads CASRIGGARTDTQYF. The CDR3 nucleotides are TGTGCCAGCAGGATCGGGGGGGCGAGGACAGATACGCAGTATTTT.

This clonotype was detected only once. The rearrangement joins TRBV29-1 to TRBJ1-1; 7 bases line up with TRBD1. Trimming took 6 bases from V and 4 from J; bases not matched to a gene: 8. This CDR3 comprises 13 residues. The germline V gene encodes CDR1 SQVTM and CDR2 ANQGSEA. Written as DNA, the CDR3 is TGCAGCGTAACCGGGACAGCGTCCACTGAAGCTTTCTTT. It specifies CSVTGTASTEAFF.

CDR3 region: CASSPWAAGANVLTF. In nucleotides, the CDR3 is TGTGCCAGTAGTCCCTGGGCAGCTGGGGCCAACGTCCTGACTTTC. The chain couples TRBV19 to TRBJ2-6; the D is unclear. This CDR3 has 15 residues. V lost 5 bases to trimming and J lost 2 bases, with 10 bases between them. Germline V CDR1 and CDR2: LNHDA, SQIVND (reference sequence).

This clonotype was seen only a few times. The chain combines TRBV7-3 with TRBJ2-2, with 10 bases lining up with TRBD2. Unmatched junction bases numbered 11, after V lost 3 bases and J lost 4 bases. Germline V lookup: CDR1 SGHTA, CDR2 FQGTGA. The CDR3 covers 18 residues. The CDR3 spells CASSLSGRAEKSTGELFF. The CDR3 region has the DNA TGTGCCAGCAGCTTGAGCGGGAGGGCCGAAAAATCCACCGGGGAGCTGTTTTTT. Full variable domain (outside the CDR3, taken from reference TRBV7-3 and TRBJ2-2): GAGVSQTPSNKVTEKGKYVELRCDPISGHTALYWYRQSLGQGPEFLIYFQGTGAADDSGLPNDRFFAVRPEGSVSTLKIQRTERGDSAVYLCASSLSGRAEKSTGELFFGEGSRLTVL.

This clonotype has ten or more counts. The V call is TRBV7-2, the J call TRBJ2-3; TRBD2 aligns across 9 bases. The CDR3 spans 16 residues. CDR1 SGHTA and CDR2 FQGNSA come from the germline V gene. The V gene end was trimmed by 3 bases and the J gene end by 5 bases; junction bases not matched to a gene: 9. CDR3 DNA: TGTGCCAGCAGCTTCCCCAGCGGGGGGAGGGGAGATACGCAGTATTTT. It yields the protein CASSFPSGGRGDTQYF.

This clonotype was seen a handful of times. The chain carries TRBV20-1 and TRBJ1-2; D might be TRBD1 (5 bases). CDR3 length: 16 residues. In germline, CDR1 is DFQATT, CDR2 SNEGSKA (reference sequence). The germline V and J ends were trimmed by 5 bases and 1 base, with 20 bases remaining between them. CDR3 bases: TGCAGTGCTCTCAGGGAAGCCGGTACTTTTAACTATGGCTACACCTTC. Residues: CSALREAGTFNYGYTF.

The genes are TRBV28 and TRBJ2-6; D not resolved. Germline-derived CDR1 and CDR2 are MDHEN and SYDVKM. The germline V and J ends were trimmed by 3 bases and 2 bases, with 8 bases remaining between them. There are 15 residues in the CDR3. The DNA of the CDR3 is TGTGCCAGCAGTTTCTTAGCTGCTGGGGCCAACGTCCTGACTTTC. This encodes CASSFLAAGANVLTF.

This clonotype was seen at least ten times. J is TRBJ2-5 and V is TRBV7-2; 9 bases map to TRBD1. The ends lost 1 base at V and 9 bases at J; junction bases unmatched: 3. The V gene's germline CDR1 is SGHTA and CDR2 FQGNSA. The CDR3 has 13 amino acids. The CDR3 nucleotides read TGTGCCAGCAGCTTAGGGACAGGGGTGGCCCAGTACTTC. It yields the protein CASSLGTGVAQYF.

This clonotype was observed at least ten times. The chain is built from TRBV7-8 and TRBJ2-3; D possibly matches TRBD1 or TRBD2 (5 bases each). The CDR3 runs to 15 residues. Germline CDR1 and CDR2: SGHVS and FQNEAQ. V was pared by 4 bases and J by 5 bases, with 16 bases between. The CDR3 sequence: CASSSRDAEGDTQYF. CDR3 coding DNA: TGTGCCAGCAGCTCCCGGGACGCCGAGGGAGATACGCAGTATTTT. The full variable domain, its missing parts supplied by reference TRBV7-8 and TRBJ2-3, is GAGVSQSPRYKVAKRGQDVALRCDPISGHVSLFWYQQALGQGPEFLTYFQNEAQLDKSGLPSDRFFAERPEGSVSTLKIQRTQQEDSAVYLCASSSRDAEGDTQYFGPGTRLTVL.

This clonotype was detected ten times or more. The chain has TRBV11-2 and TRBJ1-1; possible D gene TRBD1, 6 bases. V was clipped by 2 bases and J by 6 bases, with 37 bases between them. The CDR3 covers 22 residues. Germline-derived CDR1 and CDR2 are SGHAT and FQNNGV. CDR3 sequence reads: CASSLFQRSGAAKGPGGSEAFF. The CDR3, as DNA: TGTGCCAGCAGCTTATTTCAGAGAAGCGGGGCGGCCAAGGGCCCCGGGGGCTCTGAAGCTTTCTTT.

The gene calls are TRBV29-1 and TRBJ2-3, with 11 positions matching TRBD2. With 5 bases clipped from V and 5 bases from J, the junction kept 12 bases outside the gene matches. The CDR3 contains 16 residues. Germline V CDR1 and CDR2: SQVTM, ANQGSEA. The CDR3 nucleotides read TGCAGCGTTCCCCTATTAGCGGGGGGGCCTGGAGATACGCAGTATTTT. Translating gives CSVPLLAGGPGDTQYF.